The 22 T cell receptor beta chains in this list originate from one sample, sequenced in a study of CD8+CD57+ T cells in acquired aplastic anemia. The authors sequenced patients whose flow cytometry had shown CD8+CD57+ cell expansion. Genomic DNA served as template for TCR beta VDJ and CDR3 profiling. TCRdb re-derived calls from the reads in MiXCR, one entry per CDR3 protein. The sample consists of about 240,000 distinct CDR3 sequences, approximately 45% of them appearing once. Material: sorted CD4+, CD8+, or CD8+CD57+ T cells (not recorded which) from PBMCs. These receptors came from a human donor with aplastic anemia.

The V and J genes are TRBV20-1 and TRBJ1-1; a possible D gene is TRBD1 (5 bases). In germline, CDR1 is DFQATT, CDR2 SNEGSKA (reference sequence). This CDR3 contains 15 residues. The germline V and J ends were trimmed by 0 bases and 3 bases, with 14 bases remaining between them. The CDR3 DNA follows: TGCAGTGCTAGAGATCTGAATAGGGGCCACACTGAAGCTTTCTTT. This translates into CSARDLNRGHTEAFF.

This clonotype was found many times. The chain joins TRBV2 to TRBJ1-6, with TRBD1 as a possible D gene (6 bases). CDR3 size: 13 residues. Deletions cut 8 bases from V and 7 bases from J, with 12 bases between. Germline V gene sequence: CDR1 SNHLY, CDR2 FYNNEI. CDR3 residues: CASLWQGNSPLHF. DNA of the CDR3: TGTGCCAGCCTATGGCAGGGGAATTCACCCCTCCACTTT.

Many counts were recorded for this clonotype. The chain links TRBV29-1 to TRBJ2-7, with D unresolved. This CDR3 comprises 13 residues. Germline values: CDR1 SQVTM, CDR2 ANQGSEA. The germline V and J ends were trimmed by 3 bases and 1 base, with 10 bases remaining between them. This CDR3 reads CSVDLDGSYEQYF. CDR3 bases: TGCAGCGTTGATCTGGACGGATCCTACGAGCAGTACTTC.

This chain uses TRBV12-3 or TRBV12-4 with TRBJ1-5; D gene ambiguous. The ends were cut back, 3 bases at V and 7 bases at J, with 10 bases in the middle. This CDR3 is 13 amino acids long. CDR3 coding DNA: TGTGCCAGCAGTTTCTCAGAATGGCAGCCCCAGCATTTT. This translates into CASSFSEWQPQHF.

Ten or more counts support this clonotype. The chain uses TRBV5-6 and TRBJ2-5; TRBD2 agrees at 9 bases. Germline trimming cut 0 bases from V and 4 bases from J; bases unmatched to any gene: 10. Germline CDR1 is SGHDT and CDR2 is YYEEEE. CDR3 length: 17 residues. The CDR3 DNA sequence: TGTGCCAGCAGCTTGGGCCTTAGCGGGAGCGGCGTAGAGACCCAGTACTTC. This encodes CASSLGLSGSGVETQYF.

This clonotype came up many times. This chain joins TRBV7-9 and TRBJ1-1; no clear D. The CDR3 is made up of 16 amino acids. The germline V and J ends were trimmed by 6 bases and 0 bases, with 17 bases remaining between them. The V gene's germline CDR1 is SEHNR and CDR2 FQNEAQ (reference sequence). CDR3 sequence (DNA): TGTGCCAGCAGGTCGTGGGTGGACTACATGAACACTGAAGCTTTCTTT. Protein product: CASRSWVDYMNTEAFF.

The gene calls are TRBV27 and TRBJ2-1; TRBD2 is a possible D gene (5 bases). The V gene lost 3 bases and the J gene lost 3 bases, with 12 bases spanning the gap. This CDR3 has 15 amino acids. Germline loops: CDR1 MNHEY, CDR2 SMNVEV (reference sequence). The CDR3 nucleotides are TGTGCCAGCAGTTTGGGGTGGGGAGTCTACAATGAGCAGTTCTTC. The encoded protein is CASSLGWGVYNEQFF.

This clonotype has ten or more counts. This chain connects TRBV15 to TRBJ2-7, with D possibly TRBD2 on 6 matching bases. CDR1 and CDR2 (germline): LNHNV, YYDKDF (reference sequence). The CDR3 length is 17 residues. The V and J ends lost 5 bases and 2 bases respectively, with 22 bases between them. CDR3 sequence reads: CATSLDPRGTNAYEQYF. CDR3 sequence (DNA): TGTGCCACCAGCCTAGACCCGCGCGGGACCAATGCCTACGAGCAGTACTTC.

The chain uses TRBV7-9 and TRBJ2-1, with TRBD2 matching over 10 bases. Looked up from germline, CDR1 is SEHNR and CDR2 is FQNEAQ (reference sequence). The V and J ends lost 3 bases and 9 bases, in that order; junction bases with no gene match: 11. CDR3 size: 16 residues. The CDR3 DNA reads as TGTGCCAGCAGCTTGCGAGCGGGGGGGCCATTGAGTGAGCAGTTCTTC. This encodes CASSLRAGGPLSEQFF.

V gene TRBV7-9 combines with J gene TRBJ1-4; D may be TRBD1 (5 bases). From germline, CDR1 is SEHNR and CDR2 FQNEAQ (reference sequence). V was clipped by 9 bases and J by 5 bases, with 16 bases between them. CDR3 length: 14 residues. The CDR3 sequence: CASSLPGLNEKLFF. The DNA of the CDR3 is TGTGCCAGTAGCCTACCGGGACTCAATGAAAAACTGTTTTTT.

J is TRBJ2-1 and V is TRBV20-1; 10 bases match TRBD2. The CDR3 is 14 amino acids. From germline, CDR1 is DFQATT and CDR2 SNEGSKA (reference sequence). Trimming cost V 4 bases and J 5 bases; bases outside gene matches: 5. As DNA, the CDR3 is TGCAGTGCTAAGAGTAGCGGGGGGAACAATGAGCAGTTCTTC. Its translation is CSAKSSGGNNEQFF.

This clonotype was counted many times. This chain uses TRBV2 with TRBJ2-1, with D hard to call. This CDR3 is 15 amino acids long. Germline lookup yields CDR1 SNHLY and CDR2 FYNNEI. Deletions cut 6 bases from V and 0 bases from J, with 12 bases between. CDR3 sequence reads: CASSDGLNSYNEQFF. In DNA form, the CDR3 reads TGTGCCAGCAGCGACGGCTTAAACTCCTACAATGAGCAGTTCTTC.

This clonotype was counted many times. The chain is built from TRBV19 and TRBJ2-1, with 11 bases identical to TRBD1. The germline V gene encodes CDR1 LNHDA and CDR2 SQIVND (reference sequence). This CDR3 has 13 residues. Trimming took 11 bases from V and 6 from J; bases not matched to a gene: 6. The CDR3 sequence is CASGTGGFNEQFF. CDR3 DNA: TGTGCCTCCGGGACAGGGGGATTCAATGAGCAGTTCTTC.

The table lists this clonotype with a few counts. CDR3 sequence (DNA): TGTGCCAGCAGCTTAGAAGCGGGGGAGGCAGATACGCAGTATTTT. This sequence encodes CASSLEAGEADTQYF. The V gene is TRBV7-2, the J gene TRBJ2-3, with 8 bases matching TRBD2. Losses at the gene ends were 1 base for V and 4 bases for J; bases not matched to a gene: 4. The CDR3 totals 15 residues. The V gene's germline CDR1 is SGHTA and CDR2 FQGNSA.

This chain links TRBV7-2 with TRBJ1-1, with 8 bases fitting TRBD1. The CDR3 loop spans 16 amino acids. Germline V lookup: CDR1 SGHTA, CDR2 FQGNSA. V dropped 0 bases and J dropped 4; count of bases not matched to a gene: 7. The CDR3 protein is CASSLANQDRVTEAFF. The CDR3 nucleotides read TGTGCCAGCAGCTTAGCGAACCAGGACAGGGTCACTGAAGCTTTCTTT.

The chain recombines TRBV25-1 with TRBJ1-6, with D hard to call. The CDR3 sequence is 15 residues long. V lost 4 bases, J lost 7 bases, and 14 bases lay in between. The germline gives CDR1 MGHDK, CDR2 SYGVNS. In nucleotides, the CDR3 is TGTGCCAGCAGTGTTACGGCAACGTGGAATTCACCCCTCCACTTT. Translated: CASSVTATWNSPLHF.

This clonotype was seen repeatedly, ten times or more. The chain couples TRBV15 to TRBJ1-5; D is perhaps TRBD1 (6 bases). V was trimmed by 0 bases and J by 6 bases, leaving 9 bases between them. In germline, CDR1 is LNHNV, CDR2 YYDKDF (reference sequence). The CDR3 extends over 14 amino acids. The CDR3 nucleotides read TGTGCCACCAGCAGAGATCAACAGGGTCAGCCCCAGCATTTT. Amino acids: CATSRDQQGQPQHF. Based on the CDR3 plus reference TRBV15 and TRBJ1-5, the full variable domain is DAMVIQNPRYQVTQFGKPVTLSCSQTLNHNVMYWYQQKSSQAPKLLFHYYDKDFNNEADTPDNFQSRRPNTSFCFLDIRSPGLGDTAMYLCATSRDQQGQPQHFGDGTRLSIL.

J is TRBJ2-5 and V is TRBV7-7, with 7 bases lining up with TRBD2. This CDR3 region has 16 residues. Trimming took 0 bases from V and 4 from J; bases not matched to a gene: 8. Germline assignment: CDR1 SSHAT and CDR2 FNYEAQ (reference sequence). The CDR3 DNA follows: TGTGCCAGCAGCTTAGCTCCAGCGGGGTCCGGAGAGACCCAGTACTTC. It specifies CASSLAPAGSGETQYF. Variable domain in full (rest from reference TRBV7-7 and TRBJ2-5): GAGVSQSPRYKVTKRGQDVTLRCDPISSHATLYWYQQALGQGPEFLTYFNYEAQPDKSGLPSDRFSAERPEGSISTLTIQRTEQRDSAMYRCASSLAPAGSGETQYFGPGTRLLVL.

This clonotype occurred once. This rearrangement joins TRBV25-1 to TRBJ2-7, with 7 bases aligning to TRBD1. The germline V gene has CDR1 MGHDK and CDR2 SYGVNS. The CDR3 totals 14 residues. V was clipped by 6 bases and J by 2 bases; unmatched bases: 7. For the CDR3, the DNA is TGTGCCAGCAGCCAAAGGGACAGAACCTACGAGCAGTACTTC. It translates to CASSQRDRTYEQYF.

The chain carries TRBV20-1 and TRBJ2-7; TRBD2 might be the D (6 bases). Trimming stripped 1 base from V and 0 bases from J, with 16 bases between. Germline CDR1 reads DFQATT; CDR2 reads SNEGSKA (reference sequence). This CDR3 contains 16 residues. The CDR3 spells CSARGTGTGSSYEQYF. CDR3 nucleotide sequence: TGCAGTGCTAGAGGTACCGGGACTGGGAGCTCCTACGAGCAGTACTTC.

The CDR3 reads CASSPDYNEQFF. The CDR3 bases are TGTGCCAGCAGCCCCGACTACAATGAGCAGTTCTTC. This chain uses TRBV7-9 with TRBJ2-1; D gene unclear. CDR1 SEHNR and CDR2 FQNEAQ come from the germline V gene (reference sequence). This CDR3 comprises 12 residues. With 5 bases removed from V and 3 bases from J, the gap between germline ends came to 5 bases.

This clonotype was counted ten times or more. The rearrangement uses TRBV14 and TRBJ2-5; 8 bases fit TRBD2. The V gene end was trimmed by 1 base and the J gene end by 5 bases; junction bases not matched to a gene: 6. The CDR3 consists of 15 residues. Germline loops: CDR1 SGHDN, CDR2 FVKESK. In nucleotides, the CDR3 is TGTGCCAGCAGCCAAGGCAGCGGGAGTCAGGAGACCCAGTACTTC. This translates into CASSQGSGSQETQYF.